The entry below describes one T cell receptor beta chain. Its antigen is unidentified. The record originates from a study of OX40 agonist ivuxolimab in advanced cancers. Study-level background: Prior checkpoint blockade (anti-PD-1, anti-PD-L1 or anti-CTLA-4) was permitted; over 30% had it.

Findings of the study overall: CD4+ T cells averaged fewer expanded clones than CD8+ T cells. Expanded peripheral T cells had an undetermined antigen specificity.

The CDR3 spans 12 residues. The ends lost 9 bases at V and 2 bases at J; junction bases unmatched: 3. Germline V lookup: CDR1 MNHNS, CDR2 SASEGT. The study sampled blood at baseline, cycle 4 day 1, and cycle 7 day 1. The protocol was immunoSEQ multiplex PCR, while the TCRdb copy is restricted to in-frame clones and leaves out a portion. The table includes about 50,000 clones, more than 75% detected once. This material consisted of CD4+ or CD8+ T cells sorted from blood, taken in a trial of the OX40 agonist ivuxolimab. The sequence derives from an adult with an advanced solid tumor such as melanoma, head and neck, liver or kidney cancer. The chain couples TRBV6-1 to TRBJ1-2, with TRBD1 matching over 7 bases. CDR3 in DNA: TGTGCCAGTGCGACAGGGAACTATGGCTACACCTTC. Translating gives CASATGNYGYTF.